The entry below describes one T cell receptor beta chain. The target antigen is unknown. This sample stems from a study of T cells in localized non-small cell lung cancer. Whole-study results and caveats: The study found T cell clonality highest in uninvolved adjacent lung, above tumor. In adjacent lung appeared a median 57 of the top 100 tumor clones.

Measured with immunoSEQ multiplex PCR; TCRdb has only the in-frame clones, and not every one. The data contain roughly 20,000 clones, over 75% of them singletons. The CDR3 loop spans 14 amino acids. Germline assignment: CDR1 SNHLY and CDR2 FYNNEI. V lost 8 bases and J lost 9; bases outside the gene matches: 11. The TCR was taken from a male donor older than 55 with stage II lung adenocarcinoma. This sequence joins TRBV2 and TRBJ2-1; 9 nucleotides match TRBD2. The specimen comprised peripheral blood mononuclear cells, sampled before any cancer treatment. The CDR3 spells CASRLAGVSGEQFF. CDR3 DNA sequence: TGTGCCAGCCGTTTAGCGGGAGTGTCGGGTGAGCAGTTCTTC.